The clone carrying this T cell receptor (beta chain) was detected a few times. What it binds is unknown. One heparinised blood draw, averaging roughly 120 mL, came from each donor. The CDR3 is made up of 17 amino acids. The junction had 14 bases not matched to a gene; V was cut back by 1 base and J by 5 bases. Germline V CDR1 and CDR2: LGHNA, YSLEER. The record originates from a study of beta chain features in type 1 diabetes. Study in general: The samples had about 100,000,000 sorted cells examined in all.

Study observations and caveats: Type 1 diabetes patients had fewer VDJ junction insertions and more deletions.

Expressed TCRB transcripts were sequenced, since all the RNA that had been isolated was reverse transcribed. Average reads for naive, central memory and regulatory T cell samples were several million. The method was immunoSEQ multiplex PCR; TCRdb's version includes in-frame clones alone and lacks a portion of them. The sample contains around 500,000 clones, more than 9.5% of which appear only once. Sequences were obtained from naive CD4+ T cells from blood. This sequence was found in a woman aged 18-30 years in good health. The chain couples TRBV4-3 to TRBJ2-7; TRBD1 agrees at 7 bases. DNA of the CDR3: TGCGCCAGCAGCCAAGGGCCATGGGCAGGGGGAAGGGACGAGCAGTACTTC. It specifies CASSQGPWAGGRDEQYF.